This entry lists 19 T cell receptor beta chains sequenced from one sample in a study of OX40 agonist ivuxolimab in advanced cancers. Clones were sequenced by immunoSEQ multiplex PCR, and TCRdb holds only the in-frame ones, with some missing. The data show 80,000 or so clones, around nine tenths seen once. Sequencing was performed on CD4+ or CD8+ T cells sorted from blood, taken in a trial of the OX40 agonist ivuxolimab. All receptors come from an adult with an advanced solid tumor such as melanoma, head and neck, liver or kidney cancer.

The rearrangement uses TRBV6-1 and TRBJ2-5; a possible D gene is TRBD2 (5 bases). The V end was cut by 3 bases, the J end by 5 bases, with 19 bases between. This CDR3 is built from 16 residues. CDR1 and CDR2 from the germline V gene are MNHNS and SASEGT. The CDR3 region is CASSDGQNLGGETQYF. The CDR3 bases are TGTGCCAGCAGTGATGGGCAGAATCTCGGCGGGGAGACCCAGTACTTC.

The gene calls are TRBV19 and TRBJ2-3; no clear D. Germline values: CDR1 LNHDA, CDR2 SQIVND (reference sequence). V was cut by 3 bases and J by 7 bases, with 8 bases left in between. The CDR3 length is 12 residues. This CDR3 reads CASSIGFNTQYF. CDR3 sequence (DNA): TGTGCCAGTAGTATTGGTTTCAATACGCAGTATTTT.

The V gene is TRBV15, the J gene TRBJ2-2; D assignment may be TRBD1 or TRBD2 (5 bases each). The CDR3 is 16 residues long. The germline CDR1 and CDR2 sequences are LNHNV and YYDKDF (reference sequence). Trimming pared 3 bases from V and 4 bases from J, leaving 15 bases between. CDR3 region: CATSREKGGGTGELFF. The CDR3 DNA reads TGTGCCACCAGCAGGGAAAAAGGTGGGGGCACCGGGGAGCTGTTTTTT.

The CDR3 bases are TGTGCCAGCAGCTTAAACCGGGGATCCTACAATGAGCAGTTCTTC. Its translation: CASSLNRGSYNEQFF. The rearrangement joins TRBV11-3 to TRBJ2-1; the D gene is possibly TRBD2 (5 bases). Between the trimmed V and J ends, which lost 2 bases and 1 base, there was a span of 9 bases. The CDR3 is 15 residues long. Germline V gives CDR1 SGHNT, CDR2 YENEEA. Full variable domain (missing parts from reference TRBV11-3 and TRBJ2-1): EAGVVQSPRYKIIEKKQPVAFWCNPISGHNTLYWYLQNLGQGPELLIRYENEEAVDDSQLPKDRFSAERLKGVDSTLKIQPAELGDSAVYLCASSLNRGSYNEQFFGPGTRLTVL.

This rearrangement joins TRBV11-2 to TRBJ1-5; tentative D call: TRBD1 (6 bases). This CDR3 has 14 residues. The V end lost 6 bases, the J end lost 1 base, and 10 bases lay between the germline ends. CDR1 and CDR2 (germline): SGHAT, FQNNGV. As DNA, the CDR3 is TGTGCCAGCAGGGGAACAGGGAGCAATCAGCCCCAGCATTTT. Translating it yields CASRGTGSNQPQHF.

The V gene is TRBV27, the J gene TRBJ2-7; 11 nucleotides align to TRBD1. The CDR3 is 15 residues long. Germline assignment: CDR1 MNHEY and CDR2 SMNVEV (reference sequence). V gave up 2 bases and J gave up 1 base; unmatched junction bases: 1. Written as DNA, the CDR3 is TGTGCCAGCAGTTTAGGACAGGGGGCGTCCTACGAGCAGTACTTC. Its translation: CASSLGQGASYEQYF.

The rearrangement uses TRBV5-1 and TRBJ2-3; possibly TRBD1 for D (6 bases). The germline V gene encodes CDR1 SGHRS and CDR2 YFSETQ. V lost 2 bases and J 2 bases, leaving 12 bases between the germline ends. The CDR3 is 15 amino acids. This CDR3 reads CASSLGDIATDTQYF. CDR3 coding DNA: TGCGCCAGCAGCTTAGGGGACATAGCCACAGATACGCAGTATTTT.

The chain has TRBV5-1 and TRBJ2-1; 11 bases line up with TRBD2. The CDR3 is 19 residues long. After removal of 0 bases from V and 0 bases from J, the junction contained 8 bases not matched to a gene. The germline V gene has CDR1 SGHRS and CDR2 YFSETQ. The CDR3 region has the DNA TGCGCCAGCAGCTTGGTAGGGACTAGCGGCCCGAGCTCCTACAATGAGCAGTTCTTC. Encoded protein: CASSLVGTSGPSSYNEQFF.

The V call is TRBV7-8, the J call TRBJ1-1; D gene unclear. The CDR3 sequence is 12 residues long. Looked up from germline, CDR1 is SGHVS and CDR2 is FQNEAQ. V was trimmed by 7 bases and J by 6 bases, leaving 12 bases between them. Here the CDR3 reads CASTPIIPEAFF. The CDR3 DNA reads as TGTGCCAGCACGCCTATAATCCCTGAAGCTTTCTTT.

This clone was found a few times. This chain uses TRBV28 with TRBJ1-1; D is perhaps TRBD1 (5 bases). Deletions cut 3 bases from V and 4 bases from J, with 9 bases between. The CDR3 runs to 13 residues. In germline, CDR1 is MDHEN, CDR2 SYDVKM. CDR3 sequence (DNA): TGTGCCAGCAGTTTCGGGGGACTCACTGAAGCTTTCTTT. Translated, it gives CASSFGGLTEAFF.

This chain joins TRBV30 and TRBJ2-5; a weak D match, TRBD2 (6 bases). Trimming left V 1 base short and J 4 bases short, with 7 bases between. The CDR3 has 12 amino acids. Germline loops: CDR1 GTSNPN, CDR2 SVGIG (reference sequence). The CDR3 spells CAWSGAGETQYF. Written as DNA, the CDR3 is TGTGCCTGGAGTGGAGCGGGAGAGACCCAGTACTTC. Together with reference TRBV30 and TRBJ2-5, the CDR3 gives the full variable domain: SQTIHQWPATLVQPVGSPLSLECTVEGTSNPNLYWYRQAAGRGLQLLFYSVGIGQISSEVPQNLSASRPQDRQFILSSKKLLLSDSGFYLCAWSGAGETQYFGPGTRLLVL.

The chain has TRBV30 and TRBJ2-5; TRBD2 agrees at 9 bases. The CDR3 sequence is 14 residues long. Trimming cost V 7 bases and J 4 bases; bases outside gene matches: 10. Germline V gives CDR1 GTSNPN, CDR2 SVGIG (reference sequence). The CDR3 DNA reads TGTGCCTCAAGGGTAGCGGGAGTAGGAGAGACCCAGTACTTC. Protein product: CASRVAGVGETQYF.

The rearrangement uses TRBV9 and TRBJ1-2; the D gene is possibly TRBD1 (6 bases). This CDR3 has 13 amino acids. The V gene's germline CDR1 is SGDLS and CDR2 YYNGEE. Deletions cut 3 bases from V and 1 base from J, with 7 bases between. The CDR3: CASSEGVNYGYTF. The CDR3 coding sequence is TGTGCCAGCAGCGAGGGGGTTAACTATGGCTACACCTTC.

This chain uses TRBV30 with TRBJ2-3; D call uncertain. Trimming removed 4 bases from V and 0 bases from J, with 8 bases in between. Germline lookup yields CDR1 GTSNPN and CDR2 SVGIG (reference sequence). The CDR3 contains 13 residues. CDR3: CAWKYSSTDTQYF. CDR3 bases: TGTGCCTGGAAGTACTCTAGCACAGATACGCAGTATTTT. Together with reference TRBV30 and TRBJ2-3, the CDR3 gives the full variable domain: SQTIHQWPATLVQPVGSPLSLECTVEGTSNPNLYWYRQAAGRGLQLLFYSVGIGQISSEVPQNLSASRPQDRQFILSSKKLLLSDSGFYLCAWKYSSTDTQYFGPGTRLTVL.

This clone was counted only a few times. The chain carries TRBV15 and TRBJ2-7; 12 nucleotides agree with TRBD2. V trimming: 5 bases; J trimming: 2 bases; junction bases outside the gene matches: 1. From germline, CDR1 is LNHNV and CDR2 YYDKDF (reference sequence). This CDR3 has 14 amino acids. CDR3 residues: CATSSSGRAYEQYF. The CDR3 bases are TGTGCCACCAGCTCTAGCGGGAGGGCCTACGAGCAGTACTTC.

The rearrangement links TRBV9 to TRBJ2-1, with 10 bases aligning to TRBD2. In germline, CDR1 is SGDLS, CDR2 YYNGEE. There are 16 residues in the CDR3. V shed 7 bases, J shed 4 bases, and the junction held 11 bases outside the gene matches. Here the CDR3 reads CASAGLAGGFYNEQFF. DNA of the CDR3: TGTGCCAGCGCCGGCTTAGCGGGAGGATTTTACAATGAGCAGTTCTTC.

A single count supports this clone. The CDR3 bases are TGTGCCAGCAGTTGGATCGGGACAGGGAGTGGCTACACCTTC. Amino acids: CASSWIGTGSGYTF. V and J are TRBV6-5 and TRBJ1-2, with 9 bases fitting TRBD1. The CDR3 spans 14 residues. V dropped 4 bases and J dropped 7; count of bases not matched to a gene: 7. CDR1 is MNHEY, CDR2 SVGAGI, per germline.

CDR3 bases: TGTGCCAGCAGTTACGAGGGCCTCGATTCACCCCTCCACTTT. It codes for CASSYEGLDSPLHF. V and J are TRBV6-6 and TRBJ1-6; D gene unclear. The length of the CDR3 is 14 residues. Germline V gives CDR1 MNHNY, CDR2 SVGAGI (reference sequence). V lost 2 bases, J lost 8 bases, and 10 bases lay in between.

The chain has TRBV11-1 and TRBJ1-2, with a weak D call TRBD1 (5 bases). Germline V gene data show CDR1 as SGHAT and CDR2 as FQDESV (reference sequence). CDR3 length: 18 amino acids. The ends were cut back, 1 base at V and 7 bases at J, with 25 bases in the middle. The CDR3 DNA is TGTGCCAGCAGCTTAGAGGAGCCTCAGGGACCCTCGCTCTTTGGCTACACCTTC. This encodes CASSLEEPQGPSLFGYTF.